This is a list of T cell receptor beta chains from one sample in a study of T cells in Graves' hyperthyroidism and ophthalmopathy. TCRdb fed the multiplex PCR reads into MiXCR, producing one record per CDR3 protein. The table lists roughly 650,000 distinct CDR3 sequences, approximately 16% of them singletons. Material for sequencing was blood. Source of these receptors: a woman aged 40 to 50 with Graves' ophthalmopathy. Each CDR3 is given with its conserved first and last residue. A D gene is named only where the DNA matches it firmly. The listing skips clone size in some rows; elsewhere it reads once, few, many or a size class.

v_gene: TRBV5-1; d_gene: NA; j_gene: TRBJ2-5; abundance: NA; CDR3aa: CASSLAVFETQYF; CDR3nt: TGCGCCAGCAGCTTGGCCGTCTTCGAGACCCAGTACTTC
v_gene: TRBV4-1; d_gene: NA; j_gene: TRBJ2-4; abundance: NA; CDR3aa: CASSQDENSGPKGDIQYF; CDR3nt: TGCGCCAGCAGCCAAGATGAGAACAGCGGACCCAAGGGGGACATTCAGTACTTC
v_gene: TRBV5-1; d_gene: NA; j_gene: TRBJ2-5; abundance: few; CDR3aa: CASSLGDRNQETQYF; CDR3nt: TGCGCCAGCAGCTTGGGCGACAGAAACCAAGAGACCCAGTACTTC
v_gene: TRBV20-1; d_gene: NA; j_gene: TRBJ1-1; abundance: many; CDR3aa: CSARPGGGGEAFF; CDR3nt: TGCAGTGCTAGACCCGGGGGGGGAGGTGAAGCTTTCTTT
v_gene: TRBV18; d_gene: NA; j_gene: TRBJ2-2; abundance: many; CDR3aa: CASSPPNRANTGELFF; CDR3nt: TGTGCCAGCTCACCACCGAACAGGGCGAACACCGGGGAGCTGTTTTTT
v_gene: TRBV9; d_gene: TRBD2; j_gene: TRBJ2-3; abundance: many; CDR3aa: CASGEGAGATDTQYF; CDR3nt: TGTGCCAGCGGAGAGGGAGCGGGAGCTACAGATACGCAGTATTTT
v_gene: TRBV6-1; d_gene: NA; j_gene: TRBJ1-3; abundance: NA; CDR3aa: CASKTPRPQTISGNTIYF; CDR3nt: TGTGCCAGCAAAACCCCCCGACCTCAAACGATATCTGGAAACACCATATATTTT
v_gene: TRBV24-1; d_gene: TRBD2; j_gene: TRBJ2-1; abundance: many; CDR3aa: CATSDFVIAGGPDEQFF; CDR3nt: TGTGCCACCAGTGATTTCGTAATAGCGGGAGGTCCGGATGAGCAGTTCTTC
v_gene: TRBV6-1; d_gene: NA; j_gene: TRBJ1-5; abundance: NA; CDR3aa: CASSERGDVSNQPQHF; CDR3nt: TGTGCCAGCAGTGAAAGAGGGGACGTCAGCAATCAGCCCCAGCATTTT
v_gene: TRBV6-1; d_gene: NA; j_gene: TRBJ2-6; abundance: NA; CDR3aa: CASTGGSGANVLTF; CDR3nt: TGTGCCAGCACCGGGGGCTCTGGGGCCAACGTCCTGACTTTC
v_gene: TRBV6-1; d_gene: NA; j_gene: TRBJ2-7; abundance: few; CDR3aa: CASRETYASYEQYF; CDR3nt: TGTGCCAGCAGGGAGACATACGCCTCCTACGAGCAGTACTTC
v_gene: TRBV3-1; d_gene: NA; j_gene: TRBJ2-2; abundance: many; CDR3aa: CASSPSYTGELFF; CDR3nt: TGTGCCAGCAGCCCCTCTTACACCGGGGAGCTGTTTTTT
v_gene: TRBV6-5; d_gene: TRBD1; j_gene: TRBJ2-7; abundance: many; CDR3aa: CASSYSPTGGIYEQYF; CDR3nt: TGTGCCAGCAGTTACTCGCCGACAGGGGGCATATACGAGCAGTACTTC
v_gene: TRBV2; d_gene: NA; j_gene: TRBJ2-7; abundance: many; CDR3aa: CASTGGEYEQYF; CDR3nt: TGTGCCAGCACTGGCGGGGAATACGAGCAGTACTTC
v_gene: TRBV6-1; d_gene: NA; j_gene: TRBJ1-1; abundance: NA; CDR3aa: CASARDNLNTEAFF; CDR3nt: TGTGCCAGCGCCCGGGACAACTTGAACACTGAAGCTTTCTTT
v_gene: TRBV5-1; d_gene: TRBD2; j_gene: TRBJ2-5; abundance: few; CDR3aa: CASSSATGLAGAETQYF; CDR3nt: TGCGCCAGCAGCTCGGCGACGGGACTAGCGGGGGCAGAGACCCAGTACTTC
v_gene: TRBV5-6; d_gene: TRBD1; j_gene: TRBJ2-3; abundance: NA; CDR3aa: CASSSDRGLDTQYF; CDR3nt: TGTGCCAGCAGCTCGGACAGGGGGCTGGATACGCAGTATTTT
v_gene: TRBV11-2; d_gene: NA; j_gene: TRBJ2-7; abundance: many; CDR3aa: CASSLTGDYYEQYF; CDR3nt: TGTGCCAGCAGCTTGACAGGGGACTACTACGAGCAGTACTTC
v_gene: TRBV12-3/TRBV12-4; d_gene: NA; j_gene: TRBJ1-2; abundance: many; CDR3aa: CASSPIGGTNYGYTF; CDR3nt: TGTGCCAGCAGTCCGATTGGGGGGACTAACTATGGCTACACCTTC
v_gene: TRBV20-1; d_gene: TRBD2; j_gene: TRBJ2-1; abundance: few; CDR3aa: CSETGTSGSNEQFF; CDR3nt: TGCAGTGAGACCGGGACTAGCGGGAGTAATGAGCAGTTCTTC
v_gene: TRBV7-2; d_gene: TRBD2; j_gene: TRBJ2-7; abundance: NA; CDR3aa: CASSSWTSGGKQKSYEQYF; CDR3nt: TGTGCCAGCAGCTCTTGGACTAGCGGGGGGAAACAGAAGTCCTACGAGCAGTACTTC
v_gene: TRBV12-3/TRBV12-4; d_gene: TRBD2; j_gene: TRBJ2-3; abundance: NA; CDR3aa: CASSRQGLAGGTDTQYF; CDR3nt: TGTGCCAGCAGTCGTCAGGGACTAGCGGGAGGAACAGATACGCAGTATTTT
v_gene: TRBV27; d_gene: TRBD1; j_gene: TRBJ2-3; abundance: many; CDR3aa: CASSLRQGVGTQYF; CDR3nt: TGTGCCAGCAGTTTGCGACAGGGGGTTGGTACGCAGTATTTT
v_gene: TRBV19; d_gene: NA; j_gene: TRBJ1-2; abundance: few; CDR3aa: CASSIGTVGAIMGGYTF; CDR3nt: TGTGCCAGTAGTATCGGAACCGTCGGGGCAATTATGGGAGGCTACACCTTC
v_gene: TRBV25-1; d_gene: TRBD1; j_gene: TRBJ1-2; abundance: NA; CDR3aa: CANSEYRLGTEDYGYTF; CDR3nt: TGTGCCAACAGTGAATACCGACTAGGGACAGAAGACTATGGCTACACCTTC
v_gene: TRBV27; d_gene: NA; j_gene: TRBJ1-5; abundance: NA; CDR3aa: CASSLTGAYQPQHF; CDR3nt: TGTGCCAGCAGTTTGACGGGGGCTTATCAGCCCCAGCATTTT
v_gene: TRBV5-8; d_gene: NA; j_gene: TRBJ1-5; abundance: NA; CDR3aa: CASTPRGTQPQHF; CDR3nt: TGTGCCAGCACCCCCCGGGGCACGCAGCCCCAGCATTTT
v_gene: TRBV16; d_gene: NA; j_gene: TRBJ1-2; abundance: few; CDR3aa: CASSQSRDTSRYTF; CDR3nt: TGTGCCAGCAGCCAATCACGGGATACATCCCGCTACACCTTC
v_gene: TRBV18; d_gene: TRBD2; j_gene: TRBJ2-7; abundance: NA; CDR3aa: CASSPQTSGPYEQYF; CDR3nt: TGTGCCAGCTCACCACAGACTAGCGGACCCTACGAGCAGTACTTC
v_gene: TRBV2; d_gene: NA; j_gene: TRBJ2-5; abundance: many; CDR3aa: CASKWNREETQYF; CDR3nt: TGTGCCAGCAAGTGGAACAGGGAAGAGACCCAGTACTTC
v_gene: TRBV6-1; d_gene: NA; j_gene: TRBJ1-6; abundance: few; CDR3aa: CASSESFEGNNSPLHF; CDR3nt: TGTGCCAGCAGTGAAAGCTTTGAGGGCAATAATTCACCCCTCCACTTT
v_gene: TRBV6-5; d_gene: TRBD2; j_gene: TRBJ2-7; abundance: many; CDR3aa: CASSYSIAGAYEQYF; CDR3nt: TGTGCCAGCAGTTACTCGATAGCGGGAGCTTACGAGCAGTACTTC
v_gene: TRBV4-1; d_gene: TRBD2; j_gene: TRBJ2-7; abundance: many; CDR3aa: CASSPFRGGRGEQYF; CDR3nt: TGCGCCAGCAGCCCTTTCCGGGGCGGGAGAGGCGAGCAGTACTTC
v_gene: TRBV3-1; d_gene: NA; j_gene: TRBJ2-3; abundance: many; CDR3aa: CASSQGLVSSTDTQYF; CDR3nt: TGTGCCAGCAGCCAAGGGTTGGTCAGCTCCACAGATACGCAGTATTTT
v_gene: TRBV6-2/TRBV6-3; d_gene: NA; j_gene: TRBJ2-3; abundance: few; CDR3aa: CASSAGWGTQYF; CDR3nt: TGTGCCAGCAGTGCAGGGTGGGGGACGCAGTATTTT
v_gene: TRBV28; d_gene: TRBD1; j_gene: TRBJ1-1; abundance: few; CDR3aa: CATVTGGTEAFF; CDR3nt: TGTGCCACCGTGACAGGGGGCACTGAAGCTTTCTTT
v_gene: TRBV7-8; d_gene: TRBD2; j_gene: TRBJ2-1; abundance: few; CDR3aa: CASSPLAGVPYNEQFF; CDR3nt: TGTGCCAGCAGCCCACTAGCGGGAGTACCCTACAATGAGCAGTTCTTC
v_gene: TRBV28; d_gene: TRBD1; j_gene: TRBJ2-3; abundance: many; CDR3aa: CASSSYGQGRADTQYF; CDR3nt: TGTGCCAGCAGTTCATACGGACAGGGGCGGGCAGATACGCAGTATTTT
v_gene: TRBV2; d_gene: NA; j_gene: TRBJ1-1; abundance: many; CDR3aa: CASSRAGPGTEAFF; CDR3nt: TGTGCCAGCAGTAGAGCGGGCCCCGGGACTGAAGCTTTCTTT
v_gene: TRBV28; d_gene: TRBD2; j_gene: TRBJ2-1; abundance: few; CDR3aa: CASSSAPGAGGLTYNEQFF; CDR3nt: TGTGCCAGCAGTTCTGCCCCAGGCGCGGGAGGACTCACCTACAATGAGCAGTTCTTC
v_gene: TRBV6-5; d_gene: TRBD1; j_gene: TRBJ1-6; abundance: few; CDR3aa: CASSSTGGYNSPLHF; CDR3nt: TGTGCCAGCAGTTCCACAGGGGGCTATAATTCACCCCTCCACTTT
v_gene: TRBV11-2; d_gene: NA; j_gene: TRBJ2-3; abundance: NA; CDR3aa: CASRGSADTQYF; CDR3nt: TGTGCCAGCAGAGGCTCCGCAGATACGCAGTATTTT
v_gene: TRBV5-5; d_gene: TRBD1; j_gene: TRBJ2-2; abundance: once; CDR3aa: CASSLGLTGVNTGELFF; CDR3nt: TGTGCCAGCAGCTTGGGCCTTACAGGGGTAAACACCGGGGAGCTGTTTTTT
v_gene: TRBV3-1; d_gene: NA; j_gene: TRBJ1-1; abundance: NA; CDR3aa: CASSQDGRGTEAFF; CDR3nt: TGTGCCAGCAGCCAAGATGGCAGGGGCACTGAAGCTTTCTTT
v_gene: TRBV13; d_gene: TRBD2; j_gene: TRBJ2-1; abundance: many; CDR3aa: CASSLGLGLALYNEQFF; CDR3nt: TGTGCCAGCAGCTTAGGGCTCGGACTAGCCCTTTACAATGAGCAGTTCTTC
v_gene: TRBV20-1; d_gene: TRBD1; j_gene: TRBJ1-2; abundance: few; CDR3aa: CSAPTGAGGYTF; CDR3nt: TGCAGTGCCCCCACAGGGGCGGGGGGCTACACCTTC
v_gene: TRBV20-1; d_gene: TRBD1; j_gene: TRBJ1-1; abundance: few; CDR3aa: CSAIRGFGTEAFF; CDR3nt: TGCAGTGCTATCAGGGGGTTTGGCACTGAAGCTTTCTTT
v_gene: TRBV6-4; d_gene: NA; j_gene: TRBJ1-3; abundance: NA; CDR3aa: CASPLGPWGFGSTIYF; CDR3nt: TGTGCCAGCCCCCTAGGCCCGTGGGGCTTTGGAAGCACCATATATTTT
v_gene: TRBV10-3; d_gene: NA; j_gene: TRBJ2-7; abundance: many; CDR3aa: CAISLSDSSYEQYF; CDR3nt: TGTGCCATCAGTTTATCCGACAGCTCCTACGAGCAGTACTTC